One T cell receptor (beta chain) is described in this entry. This clonotype was recorded many times. This clone's antigen is unknown. No base-level quality is on record; no much larger clone is a single base apart. CDR1 and CDR2, looked up from the germline V gene, are MNHEY and SVGEGT. The CDR3 holds 15 amino acids from the cysteine to the phenylalanine. Only the CDR3 DNA is retained, 45 bases long and in frame from the first base. Trimming takes 2 bases from V and 6 bases from J, and the germline ends sit 15 bases apart. Sequencing relied on an Illumina HiSeq 2500. Quantitative 5'-RACE with molecular barcodes was used to prepare TCR beta libraries. Per the authors' processing: To identify disease-linked TCR variants, a new computational method was used, one built on a probabilistic model of VDJ rearrangement. TCRdb reprocessing: public reads trimmed at Q25 with fastp, clones called with MiXCR, in-frame beta chains kept. Records with the same CDR3 protein are collapsed into one entry carrying the most frequent genes and DNA. The V and J calls come from TCRdb's annotation, not from the publication. The sample profile shows 150,000 to 200,000 distinct CDR3 sequences; 18% of them were found once. The biggest ten clones account for around 4.7% of the sample.

This specimen comes from a study of CD8 T cells in ankylosing spondylitis (dated by TCRdb to about 2017). As for the study more broadly: To find TCR variants linked to disease, the study profiled T cell receptor beta repertoires in ankylosing spondylitis patients and healthy donors. In total, the full study cohort was made up of roughly 110 healthy donors and about two dozen ankylosing spondylitis patients. Peripheral blood was sampled, and synovial fluid was also collected from ankylosing spondylitis patients.

Results and caveats for the whole study, not just this receptor: Blood from ankylosing spondylitis patients appeared to be characterized by a TCR beta motif composed of 7 to 9 highly homologous amino acid variants. The disease-linked clones were reported as significantly enriched in matched synovial fluid samples from ankylosing spondylitis patients. The disease-linked clones had a CD8+ phenotype and were found at relatively low frequencies in peripheral blood. Some of the motif variants had been reported before in the synovial fluid and blood of reactive arthritis patients, a finding that suggests common disease-initiation mechanisms.

Recombination joined TRBV6-2 or TRBV6-3 with TRBJ2-3, with a weak D call of TRBD1 (6 bases match). This TCR was recovered from a male donor aged 5-30 years with ankylosing spondylitis or in good health (not recorded which). Donor details come from another sample of the same person, matched by shared clones. Sequencing was done on a sample of blood, either unsorted or a sorted T cell fraction (not recorded which). Here is the DNA: TGTGCCAGCAGTTACCGTGCAGGGGTCCCGGATACGCAGTATTTT. Its translation is CASSYRAGVPDTQYF.